Ten or more counts support the clone carrying this T cell receptor beta chain. Its antigen remains unknown. These data are taken from a study of T-cell reconstitution after alpha-beta-depleted transplantation in children. General observations from the study: T-cell counts and diversity were attributed mostly to newly produced T cells one year after transplant. Reported findings indicate that, about two months after transplant, alpha-beta T cells came from several hundred expanded clones, which were derived from non-depleted graft cells.

The V gene lost 1 base and the J gene lost 3 bases, with 1 base spanning the gap. Germline lookup yields CDR1 MDHEN and CDR2 SYDVKM. CDR3 length equals 12 residues. Unique molecular identifiers featured in how the TCRbeta library was prepared. TCRdb re-derived calls from the PCR reads in MiXCR, one entry per CDR3 protein. The sample carries over 150,000 distinct CDR3 sequences, 5.5% to 7% recorded once. The genes are TRBV28 and TRBJ1-5; no firm D call. The origin of this receptor is a boy between 2 and 10 years old with acute lymphoblastic leukemia, due to receive a stem cell transplant. Source: PBMCs, taken before TCRalphabeta/CD19-depleted stem cell transplant. CDR3 loop: CASSLFNQPQHF. CDR3 coding DNA: TGTGCCAGCAGTTTATTCAATCAGCCCCAGCATTTT.